This entry is about one T cell receptor beta chain. This record belongs to a study of blood T cell repertoires in COVID-19. On the study more broadly: The United States, Italy and Spain were the sources of the acute and convalescent COVID-19 samples. The analysed material was cDNA or gDNA that came from T cells, B-cell-depleted T cells, or PBMCs.

The CDR3 sequence is 15 residues long. Germline V gene sequence: CDR1 SNHLY, CDR2 FYNNEI. V shed 7 bases, J shed 4 bases, and the junction held 11 bases outside the gene matches. The authors' processing: From reference gene primer amplification, estimates of nucleated cell counts were derived. TCRdb's table, derived via immunoSEQ multiplex PCR, lists solely in-frame clones and lacks some. V, J and clone size are taken as reported in that table, and D and trimming were inferred from the DNA itself. This repertoire shows under 75,000 clones, around nine tenths found once; its top ten account for less than 20%.

V gene TRBV2 combines with J gene TRBJ2-7; 9 nucleotides match TRBD1. This receptor was taken from a woman at least 80 years old with active COVID-19. The sequencing input was peripheral blood. CDR3 nucleotides: TGTGCCAGCACACAAGCCGGGACAGGGCTATACGAGCAGTACTTC. This translates into CASTQAGTGLYEQYF. Full variable domain (outside the CDR3, taken from reference TRBV2 and TRBJ2-7): EPEVTQTPSHQVTQMGQEVILRCVPISNHLYFYWYRQILGQKVEFLVSFYNNEISEKSEIFDDQFSVERPDGSNFTLKIRSTKLEDSAMYFCASTQAGTGLYEQYFGPGTRLTVT.